One sample yielded the 19 T cell receptor beta chains listed below, sequenced in a study of blood T cell repertoires in COVID-19. Measured with immunoSEQ multiplex PCR; TCRdb has only the in-frame clones, and not every one. The data show some 60,000 clones, with 65% to 90% seen just once and roughly 10% held by the top ten. Sequenced material: peripheral blood. These receptors were obtained from a man aged 50 to 60 with COVID-19, enrolled during active disease.

The rearrangement links TRBV6-5 to TRBJ2-7; maybe TRBD1 (5 bases). CDR1 and CDR2 (germline): MNHEY, SVGAGI. The CDR3 runs 14 residues. With 5 bases removed from V and 3 bases from J, the gap between germline ends came to 14 bases. The CDR3 spells CASSPRTQNYEQYF. The CDR3 coding sequence is TGTGCCAGCAGTCCCCGGACACAGAACTACGAGCAGTACTTC.

V gene TRBV4-1 combines with J gene TRBJ1-3, with D possibly being TRBD1 (6 bases). This CDR3 is 18 amino acids long. CDR1 and CDR2 from the germline V gene are MGHRA and YSYEKL. V lost 1 base and J 4 bases, leaving 20 bases between the germline ends. The CDR3 spells CASSQAMPQGTFGNTIYF. DNA for the CDR3: TGCGCCAGCAGCCAAGCCATGCCACAGGGTACGTTCGGAAACACCATATATTTT.

This chain uses TRBV9 with TRBJ2-1; a possible D gene is TRBD2 (6 bases). Germline loops: CDR1 SGDLS, CDR2 YYNGEE. V lost 0 bases and J lost 8, with 18 bases in between. This CDR3 region has 16 residues. The CDR3 DNA reads as TGTGCCAGCAGCGTAGGGGACTCCTTCGCTGTCGATGAGCAGTTCTTC. Its protein is CASSVGDSFAVDEQFF.

V and J are TRBV4-3 and TRBJ2-7; 7 nucleotides align to TRBD1. CDR3 length: 14 residues. Germline assignment: CDR1 LGHNA and CDR2 YSLEER. Losses at the gene ends were 0 bases for V and 3 bases for J; bases not matched to a gene: 2. The CDR3 region is CASSQDRQGYEQYF. The DNA for the CDR3 is TGCGCCAGCAGCCAAGATCGACAGGGCTACGAGCAGTACTTC.

V is TRBV27 and J is TRBJ2-1, with TRBD2 identical over 11 bases. V dropped 3 bases and J dropped 7; count of bases not matched to a gene: 5. The CDR3 length is 15 residues. The germline gives CDR1 MNHEY, CDR2 SMNVEV (reference sequence). The CDR3 nucleotides read TGTGCCAGCAGTTTTGTACTAGCGGGAGTAAATGAGCAGTTCTTC. This sequence encodes CASSFVLAGVNEQFF.

The rearrangement links TRBV3-1 (or the pseudogene TRBV3-2) to TRBJ2-7; D is undetermined. The CDR3 covers 16 residues. Per the germline V gene, CDR1 is LGHDT and CDR2 is YNNKEL (reference sequence). Trimming cost V 0 bases and J 0 bases, with 12 bases left between them. CDR3 loop: CASSQDPSLSSYEQYF. Written as DNA, the CDR3 is TGTGCCAGCAGCCAAGATCCCTCCCTTTCCTCCTACGAGCAGTACTTC.

The chain recombines TRBV24-1 with TRBJ2-7, with 10 bases lining up with TRBD1. Per the germline V gene, CDR1 is KGHDR and CDR2 is SFDVKD. The V and J ends lost 4 bases and 5 bases, in that order; junction bases with no gene match: 4. The CDR3 is 14 residues long. In nucleotides, the CDR3 is TGTGCCACCAGTGAAGCCGGGACAGGGGACGAGCAGTACTTC. Translating gives CATSEAGTGDEQYF.

In its sample, this clone was seen once. This chain joins TRBV7-2 and TRBJ2-7, with 8 bases aligning to TRBD1. Per the germline V gene, CDR1 is SGHTA and CDR2 is FQGNSA. J lost 0 bases, V lost 3 bases, and 1 base had no gene match. The CDR3 totals 14 residues. The CDR3 loop reads CASSFDRGSYEQYF. The CDR3 DNA sequence: TGTGCCAGCAGCTTTGACAGGGGCTCCTACGAGCAGTACTTC.

The chain employs TRBV7-8 and TRBJ1-5; 10 bases fit TRBD1. This CDR3 is built from 16 residues. With V trimmed by 3 bases and J by 2 bases, 4 bases remained unmatched. Germline assignment: CDR1 SGHVS and CDR2 FQNEAQ. Here the CDR3 DNA reads TGTGCCAGCAGCTTGTTCGGGACAGGGGGCAATCAGCCCCAGCATTTT. This encodes CASSLFGTGGNQPQHF.

V and J are TRBV5-4 and TRBJ2-5; D might be TRBD2 (6 bases). The CDR3 runs to 15 residues. V lost 3 bases to trimming and J lost 4 bases, with 16 bases between them. Looked up from germline, CDR1 is SGHNT and CDR2 is YYREEE (reference sequence). CDR3 residues: CASSSSRGEGETQYF. The CDR3 DNA is TGTGCCAGCAGCTCGTCGCGGGGTGAAGGAGAGACCCAGTACTTC. The variable domain in full, completed from reference TRBV5-4 and TRBJ2-5, reads ETGVTQSPTHLIKTRGQQVTLRCSSQSGHNTVSWYQQALGQGPQFIFQYYREEENGRGNFPPRFSGLQFPNYSSELNVNALELDDSALYLCASSSSRGEGETQYFGPGTRLLVL.

This clone was seen more than once but under ten times. The chain carries TRBV4-1 and TRBJ2-7; D unresolved. V was shortened by 2 bases and J by 3 bases, with 8 bases between the two germline ends. This CDR3 is 13 amino acids long. Germline lookup yields CDR1 MGHRA and CDR2 YSYEKL. In nucleotides, the CDR3 is TGCGCCAGCAGCCAAACCCAGAACTACGAGCAGTACTTC. It codes for CASSQTQNYEQYF.

This chain links TRBV11-3 with TRBJ1-2; weak D call: TRBD1 (6 bases). This CDR3 region has 15 residues. CDR1 is SGHNT, CDR2 YENEEA, per germline. Trimming removed 5 bases from V and 6 bases from J, with 19 bases in between. The CDR3 loop reads CASSPPPTGTDGYTF. Here the CDR3 DNA reads TGTGCCAGCAGCCCCCCCCCAACAGGGACGGATGGCTACACCTTC.

This chain connects TRBV30 to TRBJ2-1, with 10 positions matching TRBD2. CDR1 is GTSNPN and CDR2 is SVGIG in the germline V gene (reference sequence). The junction had 3 bases not matched to a gene; V was cut back by 0 bases and J by 4 bases. The CDR3 contains 15 residues. As DNA, the CDR3 is TGTGCCTGGAGTGTAGCGGGAGGGGGGTACAATGAGCAGTTCTTC. It translates to CAWSVAGGGYNEQFF.

This chain uses TRBV7-3 with TRBJ2-3; weak D call: TRBD2 (5 bases). This CDR3 is built from 13 residues. CDR1 is SGHTA, CDR2 FQGTGA, per germline. The germline V and J ends were trimmed by 5 bases and 0 bases, with 6 bases remaining between them. CDR3: CASSPGSTDTQYF. The DNA of the CDR3 is TGTGCCAGCAGCCCGGGGAGCACAGATACGCAGTATTTT.

The rearrangement uses TRBV5-5 and TRBJ1-1; tentative D call: TRBD1 (5 bases). Trimming cost V 4 bases and J 0 bases, with 16 bases left between them. Germline V CDR1 and CDR2: SGHKS, YYEKEE (reference sequence). The CDR3 consists of 16 residues. The CDR3 DNA sequence: TGTGCCAGCAGCATAGCTTCACAGGCTCTGAACACTGAAGCTTTCTTT. Encoded protein: CASSIASQALNTEAFF.

The J gene is TRBJ2-7, the V gene TRBV10-3, with TRBD1 matching over 7 bases. The germline V gene has CDR1 ENHRY and CDR2 SYGVKD. The CDR3 covers 12 residues. Trimming at V came to 9 bases and at J to 1 base, leaving 3 bases not matched to a gene. The CDR3 DNA reads TGTGCCATGGGGACAGTTTCCTACGAGCAGTACTTC. It specifies CAMGTVSYEQYF.

The chain combines TRBV5-1 with TRBJ2-7, with D perhaps TRBD2 (7 bases). The CDR3 extends over 13 amino acids. The germline V gene encodes CDR1 SGHRS and CDR2 YFSETQ. Trimming shortened V by 0 bases and J by 7 bases, and 11 bases separated the two germline ends. CDR3 region: CASSLEGGREQYF. CDR3 coding DNA: TGCGCCAGCAGCTTGGAGGGGGGGAGAGAGCAGTACTTC.

This clone was picked up a small number of times. The chain carries TRBV19 and TRBJ2-7, with TRBD2 matching 12 bases. CDR3 length: 16 amino acids. The V segment lost 8 bases and the J segment 6 bases; nucleotides outside the gene matches: 14. Germline-derived CDR1 and CDR2 are LNHDA and SQIVND (reference sequence). The CDR3 is CASRERTSGIEGEQYF. CDR3 nucleotide sequence: TGTGCCAGTCGGGAAAGGACTAGCGGGATCGAAGGCGAGCAGTACTTC.

V usage is TRBV6-5 and J usage is TRBJ1-5; tentative D call: TRBD1 (5 bases). This CDR3 is 15 amino acids long. V lost 4 bases and J 1 base, leaving 11 bases between the germline ends. The V gene's germline CDR1 is MNHEY and CDR2 SVGAGI. CDR3: CASSSARGSNQPQHF. The CDR3 coding sequence is TGTGCCAGCAGTTCTGCGCGGGGCAGCAATCAGCCCCAGCATTTT.